This T cell receptor (beta chain) derives from a study of identical twins. General study results and limits: Cross-sectional statistics, not tracking of the same donors, supported the conclusions. Fewer insertions marked abundant cord blood beta clonotypes; young adult naive trended weakly, memory not at all.

The authors used template switching to add a universal primer site and gave cDNA unique molecular identifiers. TCRdb redid the calling of the 5' RACE reads with MiXCR, one entry per CDR3 protein. The table shows hundreds of thousands of distinct CDR3 sequences, with 9% to 15% occurring only once. In regard to this clonotype: Its specificity is not known.

V gave up 1 base and J gave up 1 base, with 11 bases separating them. Per the germline V gene, CDR1 is SGHNT and CDR2 is YYREEE (reference sequence). This CDR3 comprises 15 residues. These data were also filed under a second study, of yellow fever vaccine responses in identical twins.

Material for sequencing was PBMCs. This clonotype originated in a woman aged 18 to 35 in good health. This sequence joins TRBV5-4 and TRBJ1-2; D call uncertain. The CDR3 is CASSLSGVFNYGYTF. In DNA form, the CDR3 reads TGTGCCAGCAGCTTGTCCGGGGTTTTTAACTATGGCTACACCTTC.